This T cell receptor (beta chain) was observed in a study of tumor-infiltrating lymphocytes in localized non-small cell lung cancer. Study observations and caveats: Each assay used a separate piece of the same tissue. Not all patients were TCR sequenced, owing to tissue quantity.

In regard to this clone: No antigen is known for it.

Deletions cut 0 bases from V and 5 bases from J, with 13 bases between. Germline CDR1 reads SGHNT; CDR2 reads YENEEA. The CDR3 spans 15 residues. TCRdb's table, derived via immunoSEQ multiplex PCR, lists solely in-frame clones and lacks some. The sample carries 8,500 to 9,500 clones, about 71% recorded once. The chain couples TRBV11-3 to TRBJ1-1, with D possibly being TRBD1 (5 bases). The TCR sequence derives from a human donor with non-small cell lung cancer. Sequencing was done on a sample of uninvolved lung tissue not adjacent to the tumor. The CDR3 spells CASSLDSGIETEAFF. As DNA, the CDR3 is TGTGCCAGCAGCTTAGATTCAGGGATTGAGACTGAAGCTTTCTTT.